This T cell receptor beta chain was sequenced during a study of response to subunit inactivated influenza vaccine. This clonotype was seen only a few times. Its antigen is currently unknown. Findings and limits, study-wide: Authors suggested each seasonal influenza vaccination recruits few new T cells.

Trimming took 6 bases from V and 7 from J, leaving 16 bases between them. CDR1 and CDR2 from the germline V gene are DFQATT and SNEGSKA (reference sequence). There are 13 residues in the CDR3. TCRdb redid the calling of the RT-PCR reads with MiXCR, one entry per CDR3 protein. The top ten hold less than 9% of the sample, which has hundreds of thousands of distinct CDR3 sequences, 13% to 15% seen once. The chain links TRBV20-1 to TRBJ2-1, with D possibly matching TRBD1 (6 bases). The specimen was PBMCs from blood, collected 14 days before vaccination. The receptor comes from a man over 45 who received an inactivated influenza vaccine. CDR3 sequence: CSARGTGTNEQFF. The CDR3, as DNA: TGCAGTGCCAGGGGCACCGGTACTAATGAGCAGTTCTTC.